These 3 T cell receptor beta chains came from one sample sequenced in a study of technical replicates of blood from four donors. Data came from immunoSEQ multiplex PCR; TCRdb stores just in-frame clones and leaves some out. This table holds over 50,000 clones, around 86% found once. The sample taken for sequencing was PBMCs. These receptors were obtained from a human donor in good health. Some clones in this sample may be carry-over from other donors' samples.

The chain employs TRBV2 and TRBJ2-5; D might be TRBD2 (6 bases). The CDR3 totals 15 residues. The V end lost 5 bases, the J end lost 0 bases, and 13 bases lay between the germline ends. Germline CDR1 reads SNHLY; CDR2 reads FYNNEI. CDR3 sequence reads: CASSLPRDYQETQYF. The CDR3 DNA sequence: TGTGCCAGCAGTCTCCCCCGGGACTACCAAGAGACCCAGTACTTC.

The chain recombines TRBV6-5 with TRBJ2-1; 9 bases fit TRBD2. Looked up from germline, CDR1 is MNHEY and CDR2 is SVGAGI. Trimming removed 6 bases from V and 10 bases from J; junction bases left unmatched: 13. This CDR3 is built from 15 residues. DNA of the CDR3: TGTGCCAGCAGCTTAGCGGGGGCCCCCCCTTTGGAGCAGTTCTTC. Amino acids: CASSLAGAPPLEQFF.

The chain carries TRBV7-6 and TRBJ2-1, with D possibly matching TRBD1 (6 bases). Looked up from germline, CDR1 is SGHVS and CDR2 is FNYEAQ. V shed 4 bases and J shed 4 bases, with 17 bases lying between them. The CDR3 has 16 residues. The CDR3 reads CASSSPEGQGYNEQFF. CDR3 DNA sequence: TGTGCCAGCAGCTCTCCCGAAGGGCAGGGGTACAATGAGCAGTTCTTC.